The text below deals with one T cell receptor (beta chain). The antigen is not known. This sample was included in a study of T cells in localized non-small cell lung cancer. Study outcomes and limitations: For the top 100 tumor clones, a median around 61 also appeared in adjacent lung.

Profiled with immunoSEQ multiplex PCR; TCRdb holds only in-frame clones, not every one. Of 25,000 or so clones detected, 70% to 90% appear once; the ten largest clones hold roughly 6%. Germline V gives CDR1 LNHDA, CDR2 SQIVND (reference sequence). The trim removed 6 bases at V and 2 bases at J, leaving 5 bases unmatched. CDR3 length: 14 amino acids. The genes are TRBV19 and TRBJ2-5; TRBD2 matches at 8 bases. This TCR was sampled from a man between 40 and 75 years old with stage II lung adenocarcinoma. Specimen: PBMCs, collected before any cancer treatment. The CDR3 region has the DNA TGTGCCAGTAGCCCACTAGCGGAACAAGAGACCCAGTACTTC. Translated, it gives CASSPLAEQETQYF.